Detailed here is one TCR beta chain. The data stem from a study of blood T cell repertoires in COVID-19. Study summary: Acute and convalescent COVID-19 specimens originated in the United States, Italy and Spain. The analysed material was cDNA or gDNA that came from T cells, B-cell-depleted T cells, or PBMCs.

V gave up 4 bases and J gave up 2 bases, with 12 bases separating them. The germline V gene encodes CDR1 GTSNPN and CDR2 SVGIG (reference sequence). The CDR3 consists of 14 residues. The authors' processing: Researchers report that nucleated cell counts were estimated from reference gene primer amplification. Measured with immunoSEQ multiplex PCR; TCRdb has only the in-frame clones, and not every one. The D gene and trimming were derived from the DNA, and the V and J assignments and clone size from that table. Of about 39,000 clones in the sample, 88% were seen once. The chain links TRBV30 to TRBJ1-3; D is perhaps TRBD1 (5 bases). Sequencing was performed on peripheral blood. The receptor was derived from a human donor in a cohort sampled during active COVID-19. CDR3 nucleotides: TGTGCCTGGATACCGACAGTAACTGGAAACACCATATATTTT. Translated: CAWIPTVTGNTIYF. The variable domain in full, with the rest retrieved from reference TRBV30 and TRBJ1-3, is SQTIHQWPATLVQPVGSPLSLECTVEGTSNPNLYWYRQAAGRGLQLLFYSVGIGQISSEVPQNLSASRPQDRQFILSSKKLLLSDSGFYLCAWIPTVTGNTIYFGEGSWLTVV.